These T cell receptor beta chains were read from a single sample in a study of cytomegalovirus exposure and HLA in healthy donors. Clones were sequenced by immunoSEQ multiplex PCR, and TCRdb holds only the in-frame ones, with some missing. Found here are fewer than 200,000 clones, approximately 80% of them singletons; the top ten hold approximately 1.3%. Sequencing was performed on PBMCs. These receptors originate from a man between 25 and 39 years old in good health and CMV-seronegative. Both conserved end residues are part of each CDR3. D genes are given only for firm matches. Size is omitted from some rows. Given values are once, few, many or a class for expanded clones.

TRBJ1-4	TRBD1	TRBV6-6	-	TGTGCCAGCAGTGAGGGACAGGGTATTTACGAAAAACTGTTTTTT	CASSEGQGIYEKLFF
TRBJ2-7	-	TRBV11-2	-	TGTGCCAGCAGCCCTCTAGACTACGAGCAGTACTTC	CASSPLDYEQYF
TRBJ1-1	-	TRBV6-5	-	TGTGCCAGCAGCCTCGGGCAGGGTTATACTGAAGCTTTCTTT	CASSLGQGYTEAFF
TRBJ2-1	-	TRBV7-9	few	TGTGCCAGCAGCTTTCCACAGAACAATGAGCAGTTCTTC	CASSFPQNNEQFF
TRBJ2-3	TRBD1	TRBV30	-	TGTGCCTGGCTTGGACAGGGGCCAGGGGATACGCAGTATTTT	CAWLGQGPGDTQYF
TRBJ2-4	TRBD2	TRBV4-3	-	TGCGCCAGCAGCCAAGCGGGAGGAGGGAACATTCAGTACTTC	CASSQAGGGNIQYF
TRBJ1-2	-	TRBV28	-	TGTGCCAGCAGTTATACAACAGCGGCCTATGGCTACACCTTC	CASSYTTAAYGYTF
TRBJ2-1	TRBD2	TRBV19	-	TGTGCCAGTAGTATAAGACCGACTAGCGGGGGGGCAGATGAGCAGTTCTTC	CASSIRPTSGGADEQFF
TRBJ2-7	TRBD1	TRBV5-6	-	TGTGCCAGCAGCTTCTTCGACAGGGGCGGGGAGCAGTACTTC	CASSFFDRGGEQYF
TRBJ2-3	TRBD1	TRBV5-4	-	TGTGCCAGCAGCCGGGACAGGGCCCTAGATACGCAGTATTTT	CASSRDRALDTQYF
TRBJ2-7	TRBD2	TRBV5-1	-	TGCGCCAGCAGCTCACTAGCGGGGAACCCGTACGAGCAGTACTTC	CASSSLAGNPYEQYF
TRBJ2-5	-	TRBV12-2	-	TGTGCAAGTCGCTTAGATACTAGCGGGACCCAAGAGACCCAGTACTTC	CASRLDTSGTQETQYF
TRBJ2-1	TRBD2	TRBV11-2	-	TGTGCCAGCAGGCTAGCGGGAGGGCCCTACAATGAGCAGTTCTTC	CASRLAGGPYNEQFF
TRBJ1-1	-	TRBV6-1	-	TGTGCCAGCAGTAAGGGGGGGGCTGAAGCTTTCTTT	CASSKGGAEAFF
TRBJ1-2	TRBD1	TRBV2	-	TGTGCCAGCAGTCCTCCCCCGACAGGGGGCGACTATGGCTACACCTTC	CASSPPPTGGDYGYTF
TRBJ1-1	-	TRBV30	-	TGTGCCTGGAGTGTAGGAGAGGGGGACACTGAAGCTTTCTTT	CAWSVGEGDTEAFF